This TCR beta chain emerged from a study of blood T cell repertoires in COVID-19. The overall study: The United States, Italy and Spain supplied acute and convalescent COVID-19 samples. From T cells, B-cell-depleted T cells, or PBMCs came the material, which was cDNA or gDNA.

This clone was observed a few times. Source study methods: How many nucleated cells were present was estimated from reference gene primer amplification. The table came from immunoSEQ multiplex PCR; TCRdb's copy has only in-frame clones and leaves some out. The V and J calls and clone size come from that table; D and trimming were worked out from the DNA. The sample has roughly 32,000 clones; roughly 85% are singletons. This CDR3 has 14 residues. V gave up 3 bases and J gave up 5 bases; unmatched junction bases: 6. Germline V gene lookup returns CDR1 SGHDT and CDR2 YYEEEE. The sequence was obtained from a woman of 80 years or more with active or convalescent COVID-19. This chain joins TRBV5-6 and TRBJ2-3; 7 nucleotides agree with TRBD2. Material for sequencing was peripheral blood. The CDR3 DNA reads TGTGCCAGCAGCTCAGAGATAGCGGGAGATACGCAGTATTTT. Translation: CASSSEIAGDTQYF.